This T cell receptor (beta chain) originates from a study of neoadjuvant anti-PD-1 for oral cavity cancer. Study-level information: Patients without progression received a fourth nivolumab dose around day 43, then surgical resection on days 50-56.

Measured with immunoSEQ multiplex PCR; TCRdb has only the in-frame clones, and not every one. Here the sample spans approximately 13,000 clones, 65% to 85% being singletons. Regarding this clone: What it binds is not known.

V dropped 10 bases and J dropped 0 bases, with 15 bases sitting between them. Per germline, CDR1 MNHNS and CDR2 SASEGT. The CDR3 length is 15 residues. Regarding time point: after neoadjuvant nivolumab, at surgical resection. Patients had newly diagnosed, untreated stage II-IVA oral cavity squamous cell carcinoma. Findings and caveats of the study: PBMC Gini-index clonality exceeded responders' in non-responders post-nivolumab.

The chain couples TRBV6-1 to TRBJ1-4, with D maybe TRBD1 (6 bases). The TCR originated in a person aged 40 to 85 with oral cavity squamous cell carcinoma. The sample was PBMCs, taken after nivolumab (anti-PD-1) treatment. The CDR3 DNA reads as TGTGCCACCGGGGACACGGGGACAACTAATGAAAAACTGTTTTTT. Its translation: CATGDTGTTNEKLFF.